The 8 T cell receptor beta chains in this list originate from one sample, sequenced in a study of blood T cell repertoires in COVID-19 (dated by TCRdb to 2018 to 2020). The library was obtained by the immunoSEQ multiplex PCR assay. The immuneACCESS repertoire file appears here via TCRdb, limited to in-frame rearrangements. These files lack a portion of the clones; in checked studies, under half of the deficit traces to unresolved V genes, and the cause of the others is not known. The table for this sample lists 170,000 or so clones; about 90% of them were counted only once. Of the sample, about 6.5% is held by the ten largest clones. Sequenced material: PBMCs or T cells enriched from blood (not recorded which). The receptors here all came from a woman aged 45-59 years who had recovered from COVID-19.

This clone was picked up one time. This chain uses TRBV3-1 (or the pseudogene TRBV3-2) with TRBJ2-5; a weak D match, TRBD1 (5 bases). V dropped 4 bases and J dropped 4 bases, with 10 bases sitting between them. The CDR3 spans 13 residues. Germline V lookup: CDR1 LGHDT, CDR2 YNNKEL (reference sequence). The CDR3 sequence: CASSPYRGETQYF. The CDR3 DNA follows: TGTGCCAGCAGCCCCTATAGGGGAGAGACCCAGTACTTC.

The J gene is TRBJ2-3, the V gene TRBV7-2, with D possibly matching TRBD1 (5 bases). The CDR3 totals 15 residues. V was cut by 2 bases and J by 2 bases, with 11 bases left in between. Per the germline V gene, CDR1 is SGHTA and CDR2 is FQGNSA. CDR3 amino acids: CASSLSGKNTDTQYF. The CDR3 DNA follows: TGTGCCAGCAGCTTATCAGGGAAAAACACAGATACGCAGTATTTT. The entire variable domain, with the rest obtained from reference TRBV7-2 and TRBJ2-3, is as follows: GAGVSQSPSNKVTEKGKDVELRCDPISGHTALYWYRQSLGQGLEFLIYFQGNSAPDKSGLPSDRFSAERTGGSVSTLTIQRTQQEDSAVYLCASSLSGKNTDTQYFGPGTRLTVL.

The chain uses TRBV5-6 and TRBJ1-2; D not certain. The CDR3 loop spans 15 amino acids. Trimming stripped 0 bases from V and 6 bases from J, with 15 bases between. Germline-derived CDR1 and CDR2 are SGHDT and YYEEEE. CDR3: CASSLAPAGIDGYTF. The CDR3 coding sequence is TGTGCCAGCAGCTTGGCCCCGGCGGGTATTGATGGCTACACCTTC.

The chain joins TRBV11-2 to TRBJ1-1; 7 bases align to TRBD1. V gave up 7 bases and J gave up 5 bases; unmatched junction bases: 7. This CDR3 has 13 amino acids. CDR1 is SGHAT, CDR2 FQNNGV, per germline. For the CDR3, the DNA is TGTGCCAGCACCAGGGGGGCCGTGACTGAAGCTTTCTTT. Translating gives CASTRGAVTEAFF.

In this sample, this clone turned up once. The V gene is TRBV6-5, the J gene TRBJ1-2, with 7 bases aligning to TRBD1. The trim removed 5 bases at V and 2 bases at J, leaving 8 bases unmatched. Germline V gene sequence: CDR1 MNHEY, CDR2 SVGAGI. This CDR3 has 15 amino acids. The CDR3 reads CASSPRTGDNYGYTF. In DNA form, the CDR3 reads TGTGCCAGCAGTCCCAGGACAGGAGACAACTATGGCTACACCTTC.

The chain has TRBV11-3 and TRBJ2-5; D is possibly TRBD2 (6 bases). The CDR3 extends over 14 amino acids. V gave up 5 bases and J gave up 0 bases, with 10 bases separating them. In germline, CDR1 is SGHNT, CDR2 YENEEA. DNA of the CDR3: TGTGCCAGCAGCATGGGGGGTTACCAAGAGACCCAGTACTTC. Translated: CASSMGGYQETQYF.

V usage is TRBV4-1 and J usage is TRBJ1-5; D remains ambiguous. The CDR3 has 14 residues. Germline V lookup: CDR1 MGHRA, CDR2 YSYEKL. Trimming shortened V by 1 base and J by 1 base, and 5 bases separated the two germline ends. The CDR3 reads CASSQGQSNQPQHF. CDR3 in DNA: TGCGCCAGCAGCCAAGGTCAGAGCAATCAGCCCCAGCATTTT.

This clone has only one observation. The chain has TRBV7-9 and TRBJ1-2, with a possible D match to TRBD1 (5 bases). CDR3 length equals 14 residues. The germline CDR1 and CDR2 sequences are SEHNR and FQNEAQ (reference sequence). The V and J ends lost 1 base and 6 bases respectively, with 12 bases between them. The chain's CDR3 is CASSLETALHGYTF. CDR3 nucleotide sequence: TGTGCCAGCAGCTTAGAGACAGCCCTTCATGGCTACACCTTC. Combining the CDR3 with reference TRBV7-9 and TRBJ1-2 gives the whole variable domain DTGVSQNPRHKITKRGQNVTFRCDPISEHNRLYWYRQTLGQGPEFLTYFQNEAQLEKSRLLSDRFSAERPKGSFSTLEIQRTEQGDSAMYLCASSLETALHGYTFGSGTRLTVV.